The 30 T cell receptor beta chains listed next were all sequenced from one sample in a study of T-cell reconstitution after alpha-beta-depleted transplantation in children. Unique molecular identifiers were used to barcode this TCRbeta library. From the PCR reads, TCRdb called clonotypes with MiXCR, one entry per CDR3 protein. This sample has roughly 220,000 distinct CDR3 sequences, with 7.5% to 9.5% found just once. The material sequenced was PBMCs, mostly from graft donor cells, taken 360 days after TCRalphabeta/CD19-depleted stem cell transplant. The source of these receptors is a male patient between 2 and 15 years old who had a stem cell transplant for acute myeloid leukemia, so the T cells may come from the graft donor.

This clonotype was picked up a small number of times. The gene calls are TRBV5-1 and TRBJ2-3, with D unresolved. CDR3 length: 11 amino acids. Trimming removed 0 bases at V and 8 bases at J, with 4 bases between. In germline, CDR1 is SGHRS, CDR2 YFSETQ. CDR3 protein: CASSLDVTQYF. CDR3 nucleotide sequence: TGCGCCAGCAGCTTGGATGTTACGCAGTATTTT.

There are many counts of this clonotype. The V and J genes are TRBV20-1 and TRBJ2-3, with D tentatively TRBD2 (5 bases). CDR1 is DFQATT and CDR2 is SNEGSKA in the germline V gene (reference sequence). This CDR3 has 13 amino acids. V dropped 2 bases and J dropped 6 bases, with 12 bases sitting between them. This CDR3 is CSARTGVEDTQYF. The CDR3 bases are TGCAGTGCTAGAACCGGGGTAGAGGATACGCAGTATTTT.

This clonotype was observed at least ten times. The chain is built from TRBV12-3 or TRBV12-4 and TRBJ2-7; 8 nucleotides line up with TRBD2. The CDR3 contains 16 residues. Germline trimming cut 6 bases from V and 2 bases from J; bases unmatched to any gene: 12. The DNA for the CDR3 is TGTGCCAGCAGCCCTGAAGGCGGGAGGTTTCCCTACGAGCAGTACTTC. Amino acid sequence: CASSPEGGRFPYEQYF.

This clonotype has just a few counts. The chain has TRBV9 and TRBJ1-6, with TRBD1 matching over 9 bases. Trimming cost V 0 bases and J 8 bases; bases outside gene matches: 6. CDR3 size: 16 residues. Germline V gene sequence: CDR1 SGDLS, CDR2 YYNGEE. For the CDR3, the DNA is TGTGCCAGCAGCGTAGGGGACAGGGTAGGACATTCACCCCTCCACTTT. Translation gives CASSVGDRVGHSPLHF.

This clonotype was found many times. This chain links TRBV12-3 or TRBV12-4 with TRBJ2-7; TRBD1 or TRBD2 may be the D gene (5 bases each). Trimming removed 3 bases from V and 4 bases from J, with 10 bases in between. The CDR3 has 13 residues. This CDR3 reads CASSFRDGYEQYV. CDR3 sequence (DNA): TGTGCCAGCAGTTTTCGGGACGGATACGAGCAGTACGTC.

The sample holds many counts of this clonotype. The chain uses TRBV4-3 and TRBJ2-3, with 7 bases that match TRBD1. With V trimmed by 0 bases and J by 4 bases, 1 base remained unmatched. The CDR3 is 14 amino acids. Germline CDR1 and CDR2: LGHNA and YSLEER. CDR3 region: CASSQEQGADTQYF. CDR3 bases: TGCGCCAGCAGCCAAGAGCAGGGGGCAGATACGCAGTATTTT.

The chain combines TRBV29-1 with TRBJ2-7; 10 positions agree with TRBD1. Trimming cost V 4 bases and J 2 bases; bases outside gene matches: 5. Germline CDR1 reads SQVTM; CDR2 reads ANQGSEA. The CDR3 sequence is 14 residues long. CDR3 sequence: CSVAGQGGPYEQYF. The CDR3, as DNA: TGCAGCGTTGCAGGACAGGGGGGCCCCTACGAGCAGTACTTC.

V gene TRBV12-3 or TRBV12-4 combines with J gene TRBJ2-3, with a tentative D call TRBD1 (6 bases). The CDR3 is made up of 13 amino acids. Trimming stripped 6 bases from V and 5 bases from J, with 12 bases between. For the CDR3, the DNA is TGTGCCAGCAGGTACAGGGAGCAAGATACGCAGTATTTT. It codes for CASRYREQDTQYF.

This clonotype has more than one count but fewer than ten. V and J are TRBV5-5 and TRBJ1-5; 7 bases line up with TRBD1. Germline CDR1 reads SGHKS; CDR2 reads YYEKEE (reference sequence). CDR3 length: 13 residues. Trimming removed 4 bases from V and 6 bases from J; junction bases left unmatched: 4. The CDR3 nucleotides read TGTGCCAGCAGCGAGCAGGGGGTTCAGCCCCAGCATTTT. Encoded protein: CASSEQGVQPQHF.

This clonotype was counted many times. The gene calls are TRBV20-1 and TRBJ2-1; 13 positions agree with TRBD2. Germline CDR1 and CDR2: DFQATT and SNEGSKA (reference sequence). There are 18 residues in the CDR3. The ends lost 0 bases at V and 2 bases at J; junction bases unmatched: 7. The CDR3 DNA sequence: TGCAGTGCTAGAGAAGCCGGGACTAGCGGGGCTACCTACAATGAGCAGTTCTTC. As protein: CSAREAGTSGATYNEQFF.

This clonotype was recorded at least ten times. This rearrangement joins TRBV29-1 to TRBJ2-1; 8 nucleotides line up with TRBD1. This CDR3 is 13 amino acids long. V dropped 4 bases and J dropped 3; count of bases not matched to a gene: 2. Looked up from germline, CDR1 is SQVTM and CDR2 is ANQGSEA. In nucleotides, the CDR3 is TGCAGCGTTGTCAGGGGGCTCTACAATGAGCAGTTCTTC. Protein product: CSVVRGLYNEQFF.

This clonotype was seen only a few times. V usage is TRBV20-1 and J usage is TRBJ2-5, with a possible D match to TRBD2 (5 bases). Germline assignment: CDR1 DFQATT and CDR2 SNEGSKA (reference sequence). The V and J ends lost 3 bases and 5 bases respectively, with 13 bases between them. CDR3 size: 13 residues. CDR3 sequence: CSARDPWRETQYF. As DNA, the CDR3 is TGCAGTGCTAGGGACCCCTGGAGGGAGACCCAGTACTTC.

This chain links TRBV7-9 with TRBJ2-3; TRBD1 agrees at 8 bases. J gave up 1 base and V 5 bases, and 2 bases lay outside the gene matches. The V gene's germline CDR1 is SEHNR and CDR2 FQNEAQ (reference sequence). The CDR3 spans 14 residues. The CDR3 sequence is CASSQGQGTDTQYF. The CDR3 bases are TGTGCCAGCAGCCAGGGACAGGGCACAGATACGCAGTATTTT.

The genes are TRBV6-5 and TRBJ1-6; unclear D gene. V was trimmed by 5 bases and J by 0 bases, leaving 11 bases between them. The CDR3 has 16 residues. Germline V gene lookup returns CDR1 MNHEY and CDR2 SVGAGI. The DNA of the CDR3 is TGTGCCAGCAGTACATACACGAGCTCCTATAATTCACCCCTCCACTTT. Amino acids: CASSTYTSSYNSPLHF.

The chain carries TRBV20-1 and TRBJ2-5; 10 bases are shared with TRBD2. CDR3 length: 13 amino acids. J lost 4 bases, V lost 6 bases, and 5 bases had no gene match. Per the germline V gene, CDR1 is DFQATT and CDR2 is SNEGSKA (reference sequence). CDR3 residues: CSARTSGGETQYF. CDR3 nucleotide sequence: TGCAGTGCACGGACTAGCGGAGGAGAGACCCAGTACTTC.

The rearrangement joins TRBV7-9 to TRBJ2-7; 10 bases line up with TRBD1. Trimming at V came to 8 bases and at J to 5 bases, leaving 12 bases not matched to a gene. This CDR3 spans 15 amino acids. CDR1 SEHNR and CDR2 FQNEAQ come from the germline V gene (reference sequence). The CDR3 is CASGIPGQGFNEQYF. The CDR3 bases are TGTGCCAGCGGTATACCGGGACAGGGGTTCAACGAGCAGTACTTC.

This clonotype showed up many times. V usage is TRBV20-1 and J usage is TRBJ2-1, with D unresolved. Trimming removed 0 bases from V and 15 bases from J, with 12 bases in between. The CDR3 has 11 residues. CDR1 and CDR2 (germline): DFQATT, SNEGSKA (reference sequence). For the CDR3, the DNA is TGCAGTGCTAGAGATGGTTTAAGTCGGTTCTTC. Translated: CSARDGLSRFF.

The rearrangement links TRBV11-2 to TRBJ2-4, with TRBD2 matching 13 bases. This CDR3 is built from 18 residues. Per the germline V gene, CDR1 is SGHAT and CDR2 is FQNNGV. The V and J ends lost 1 base and 4 bases, in that order; junction bases with no gene match: 7. This CDR3 is CASSLGTSGSGPKNIQYF. In nucleotides, the CDR3 is TGTGCCAGCAGCTTAGGGACTAGCGGGAGTGGCCCAAAAAACATTCAGTACTTC.

This clonotype was seen a few times. The J gene is TRBJ2-4, the V gene TRBV4-2; D might be TRBD1 (5 bases). The V end lost 0 bases, the J end lost 9 bases, and 15 bases lay between the germline ends. Germline CDR1 is LGHNA and CDR2 is YNFKEQ. This CDR3 spans 15 amino acids. The DNA of the CDR3 is TGTGCCAGCAGCCAAGACCCCGGCAGGGTGGTCATTCAGTACTTC. Encoded protein: CASSQDPGRVVIQYF.

This clonotype was found many times. The chain uses TRBV5-1 and TRBJ2-3; D not certain. V dropped 3 bases and J dropped 3 bases, with 8 bases sitting between them. The germline V gene encodes CDR1 SGHRS and CDR2 YFSETQ. CDR3 length equals 13 residues. The CDR3 coding sequence is TGCGCCAGCAGCTCAGCCGGGACAGATACGCAGTATTTT. This translates into CASSSAGTDTQYF.

The V and J genes are TRBV7-2 and TRBJ2-3; weak D call: TRBD2 (6 bases). The CDR3 consists of 12 residues. Trimming shortened V by 5 bases and J by 8 bases, and 11 bases separated the two germline ends. Germline-derived CDR1 and CDR2 are SGHTA and FQGNSA. CDR3 coding DNA: TGTGCCAGCAGCCCCCTGGGAGGTACGCAGTATTTT. Translation gives CASSPLGGTQYF.

The V gene is TRBV5-1, the J gene TRBJ2-3; D is undetermined. Germline V gene lookup returns CDR1 SGHRS and CDR2 YFSETQ. The germline V and J ends were trimmed by 2 bases and 1 base, with 8 bases remaining between them. The CDR3 is made up of 14 amino acids. The CDR3 DNA is TGCGCCAGCAGCTTCTCCAGCGGCACAGATACGCAGTATTTT. Translation gives CASSFSSGTDTQYF.

This chain joins TRBV11-2 and TRBJ1-1; D gene uncertain. The V end lost 5 bases, the J end lost 3 bases, and 13 bases lay between the germline ends. The germline V gene has CDR1 SGHAT and CDR2 FQNNGV. The CDR3 is made up of 14 amino acids. CDR3 residues: CASSPSPGDTEAFF. The CDR3 DNA reads as TGTGCCAGCAGCCCTAGCCCGGGAGACACTGAAGCTTTCTTT.

This clonotype was detected a few times. The chain carries TRBV7-3 and TRBJ2-1, with 10 nucleotides matching TRBD1. The germline CDR1 and CDR2 sequences are SGHTA and FQGTGA. The V gene end was trimmed by 0 bases and the J gene end by 8 bases; junction bases not matched to a gene: 4. This CDR3 has 15 amino acids. DNA for the CDR3: TGTGCCAGCAGCTTAACCGGGACAGGGGTAGATGAGCAGTTCTTC. Its translation is CASSLTGTGVDEQFF. Combining the CDR3 with reference TRBV7-3 and TRBJ2-1 gives the whole variable domain GAGVSQTPSNKVTEKGKYVELRCDPISGHTALYWYRQSLGQGPEFLIYFQGTGAADDSGLPNDRFFAVRPEGSVSTLKIQRTERGDSAVYLCASSLTGTGVDEQFFGPGTRLTVL.

The chain couples TRBV20-1 to TRBJ2-7, with D possibly matching TRBD1 (6 bases). Germline CDR1 is DFQATT and CDR2 is SNEGSKA (reference sequence). This CDR3 spans 14 amino acids. V shed 4 bases and J shed 2 bases, with 15 bases lying between them. CDR3 bases: TGCAGTGCTATCCTAGGGGGAAAGACCTACGAGCAGTACTTC. Translating gives CSAILGGKTYEQYF.

This clonotype has ten or more counts. This chain joins TRBV7-9 and TRBJ1-6; D not resolved. With 5 bases removed from V and 7 bases from J, the gap between germline ends came to 18 bases. This CDR3 comprises 16 residues. CDR1 and CDR2 from the germline V gene are SEHNR and FQNEAQ (reference sequence). The CDR3: CASSRPVRLPNSPLHF. As DNA, the CDR3 is TGTGCCAGCAGCAGACCGGTACGGCTTCCAAATTCACCCCTCCACTTT.

The chain carries TRBV10-3 and TRBJ2-2; 8 bases line up with TRBD1. This CDR3 spans 17 amino acids. Trimming at V came to 4 bases and at J to 4 bases, leaving 11 bases not matched to a gene. Germline CDR1 ENHRY, CDR2 SYGVKD. CDR3 DNA sequence: TGTGCCATCAGTGGGACTTCCCGGACAGGGTCCACCGGGGAGCTGTTTTTT. Translating it yields CAISGTSRTGSTGELFF.

This clonotype came up a few times. The chain is built from TRBV4-1 and TRBJ1-4; no definite D call. V was clipped by 2 bases and J by 0 bases, with 13 bases between them. The CDR3 runs to 17 residues. Germline V gives CDR1 MGHRA, CDR2 YSYEKL. This chain's CDR3 is CASSQTSVAATNEKLFF. For the CDR3, the DNA is TGCGCCAGCAGCCAAACCAGCGTTGCAGCAACTAATGAAAAACTGTTTTTT.

The chain couples TRBV4-3 to TRBJ1-4, with 10 positions matching TRBD1. Per the germline V gene, CDR1 is LGHNA and CDR2 is YSLEER. With 4 bases clipped from V and 6 bases from J, the junction kept 2 bases outside the gene matches. The CDR3 consists of 14 residues. CDR3 bases: TGCGCCAGCAGCCTGACAGGGGGCTATGAAAAACTGTTTTTT. Amino acids: CASSLTGGYEKLFF.

This clonotype was seen more than once but under ten times. The chain links TRBV29-1 to TRBJ2-1; 7 positions match TRBD1. After removal of 6 bases from V and 4 bases from J, the junction contained 9 bases not matched to a gene. The germline V gene encodes CDR1 SQVTM and CDR2 ANQGSEA. The CDR3 runs 14 residues. CDR3 region: CSVETGVAYNEQFF. CDR3 nucleotide sequence: TGCAGCGTAGAAACAGGGGTGGCATACAATGAGCAGTTCTTC.